Following are 30 T cell receptor beta chains from one sample sequenced in a study of blood T cell repertoires in COVID-19. Libraries were prepared by immunoSEQ multiplex PCR; TCRdb keeps only in-frame clonotypes and omits some of them. The sample comprises about 170,000 clones, roughly 86% of which are singletons, and roughly 3.3% rests with the top ten. The sample comprised peripheral blood. Source of these receptors: a man aged 70 or older with acute or convalescent COVID-19.

This chain joins TRBV10-1 and TRBJ2-7, with 12 bases fitting TRBD1. The length of the CDR3 is 16 residues. CDR1 is WNHNN, CDR2 SYGVQD, per germline (reference sequence). J gave up 9 bases and V 6 bases, and 15 bases lay outside the gene matches. For the CDR3, the DNA is TGCGCCAGCAGCGACATCGCACGGGACAGGGGGCGAGTGCAGTACTTC. This gives the protein CASSDIARDRGRVQYF.

J is TRBJ2-7 and V is TRBV5-4, with a possible D match to TRBD1 (6 bases). The germline gives CDR1 SGHNT, CDR2 YYREEE (reference sequence). This CDR3 has 15 amino acids. The V gene lost 4 bases and the J gene lost 3 bases, with 17 bases spanning the gap. CDR3 sequence (DNA): TGTGCCAGCAGCCAAAGCACAGGACAGTTCTACGAGCAGTACTTC. Its protein product is CASSQSTGQFYEQYF.

The chain uses TRBV30 and TRBJ1-2; TRBD1 is a possible D gene (6 bases). The CDR3 totals 16 residues. The ends were cut back, 5 bases at V and 4 bases at J, with 23 bases in the middle. Germline CDR1 and CDR2: GTSNPN and SVGIG (reference sequence). The CDR3 here is CAWLRNVGAPPYGYTF. CDR3 nucleotide sequence: TGTGCCTGGCTCAGGAATGTGGGGGCGCCGCCCTATGGCTACACCTTC.

The rearrangement links TRBV10-3 to TRBJ2-1, with 7 bases fitting TRBD2. Germline CDR1 is ENHRY and CDR2 is SYGVKD. The CDR3 totals 14 residues. The V and J ends lost 6 bases and 3 bases, in that order; junction bases with no gene match: 5. The CDR3 region is CAISSSGVYNEQFF. In DNA, the CDR3 is TGTGCCATCAGCTCTAGCGGAGTCTACAATGAGCAGTTCTTC.

This clone was found once. V gene TRBV7-6 combines with J gene TRBJ1-1; D is uncertain. Between the trimmed V and J ends, which lost 5 bases and 0 bases, there was a span of 7 bases. Looked up from germline, CDR1 is SGHVS and CDR2 is FNYEAQ. The CDR3 runs 13 residues. The CDR3 nucleotides are TGTGCCAGCAGCAGACTGATGAACACTGAAGCTTTCTTT. Translation gives CASSRLMNTEAFF.

This clone was observed a handful of times. V and J are TRBV5-1 and TRBJ1-1; D call uncertain. The CDR3 is made up of 13 amino acids. Trimming stripped 0 bases from V and 9 bases from J, with 12 bases between. Per germline, CDR1 SGHRS and CDR2 YFSETQ. The DNA of the CDR3 is TGCGCCAGCAGCTTGGGGGCCCCCGGGAAAGCTTTCTTT. Translation gives CASSLGAPGKAFF.

This rearrangement joins TRBV24-1 to TRBJ2-2; possibly TRBD2 for D (6 bases). Germline V gene data show CDR1 as KGHDR and CDR2 as SFDVKD. This CDR3 is built from 18 residues. The germline V and J ends were trimmed by 5 bases and 5 bases, with 23 bases remaining between them. CDR3 protein: CATSATPGLPVGTGELFF. The CDR3 bases are TGTGCCACCAGTGCCACCCCGGGACTCCCGGTGGGGACCGGGGAGCTGTTTTTT.

This clone has only one observation. V usage is TRBV5-1 and J usage is TRBJ1-2, with D perhaps TRBD1 (6 bases). CDR1 and CDR2 (germline): SGHRS, YFSETQ. V gave up 2 bases and J gave up 10 bases, with 15 bases separating them. The CDR3 consists of 13 residues. The CDR3 loop reads CASSLNRALDYTF. In DNA, the CDR3 is TGCGCCAGCAGCTTAAACAGGGCCCTTGACTACACCTTC.

V gene TRBV28 combines with J gene TRBJ1-6; D is unclear. The CDR3 extends over 13 amino acids. V was cut by 8 bases and J by 6 bases, with 11 bases left in between. In germline, CDR1 is MDHEN, CDR2 SYDVKM. CDR3 protein: CASAWPGNSPLHF. The CDR3 bases are TGTGCCAGCGCCTGGCCGGGTAATTCACCCCTCCACTTT.

The chain couples TRBV5-6 to TRBJ2-3; D remains unclear. Germline CDR1 reads SGHDT; CDR2 reads YYEEEE. Trimming cost V 0 bases and J 6 bases, with 11 bases left between them. This CDR3 contains 14 residues. CDR3 sequence (DNA): TGTGCCAGCAGCTTGGACATTGCCGGGGATACGCAGTATTTT. Its protein is CASSLDIAGDTQYF.

The CDR3 nucleotides are TGTGCCAGCAGCCAAGTAGGCCTAGCGGGGGGCCGTTTCACCTACAATGAGCAGTTCTTC. Its protein is CASSQVGLAGGRFTYNEQFF. The V gene is TRBV4-2, the J gene TRBJ2-1, with 11 bases that match TRBD2. The V and J ends lost 1 base and 2 bases, in that order; junction bases with no gene match: 13. Germline CDR1 reads LGHNA; CDR2 reads YNFKEQ. The CDR3 totals 20 residues.

This clone was counted only a few times. The V gene is TRBV9, the J gene TRBJ1-5; D might be TRBD1 (5 bases). Trimming took 4 bases from V and 9 from J, leaving 14 bases between them. This CDR3 region has 13 residues. The germline gives CDR1 SGDLS, CDR2 YYNGEE. The CDR3, as DNA: TGTGCCAGCAGCATGGGGGACTTTGGGCCCCAGCATTTT. Protein: CASSMGDFGPQHF.

The gene calls are TRBV7-9 and TRBJ1-2; possible D gene TRBD1, 5 bases. The CDR3 runs to 12 residues. V shed 5 bases and J shed 7 bases, with 11 bases lying between them. The germline V gene encodes CDR1 SEHNR and CDR2 FQNEAQ (reference sequence). The CDR3 sequence: CASSPGTVGYTF. DNA of the CDR3: TGTGCCAGCAGCCCTGGGACTGTTGGCTACACCTTC.

This rearrangement joins TRBV2 to TRBJ1-2, with 10 bases aligning to TRBD1. Germline assignment: CDR1 SNHLY and CDR2 FYNNEI. This CDR3 has 16 residues. J lost 8 bases, V lost 4 bases, and 13 bases had no gene match. The CDR3 here is CASSATGGARFGGYTF. CDR3 bases: TGTGCCAGCAGTGCGACAGGGGGCGCAAGATTCGGCGGCTACACCTTC.

The gene calls are TRBV6-5 and TRBJ1-1, with D perhaps TRBD1 (5 bases). V lost 5 bases and J lost 5, with 9 bases in between. This CDR3 contains 12 residues. The germline gives CDR1 MNHEY, CDR2 SVGAGI. CDR3 bases: TGTGCCAGCAGTATGGGGGGAACTGAAGCTTTCTTT. This sequence encodes CASSMGGTEAFF.

The CDR3 reads CASSSSTDTQYF. CDR3 sequence (DNA): TGCGCCAGCAGCTCGAGCACAGATACGCAGTATTTT. The chain employs TRBV5-1 and TRBJ2-3; no clear D. Germline assignment: CDR1 SGHRS and CDR2 YFSETQ. V gave up 3 bases and J gave up 0 bases, with 2 bases separating them. CDR3 size: 12 residues.

The chain links TRBV7-2 to TRBJ2-4; the D gene is possibly TRBD2 (6 bases). Trimming took 4 bases from V and 6 from J, leaving 13 bases between them. CDR1 is SGHTA, CDR2 FQGNSA, per germline. This CDR3 has 14 residues. This chain's CDR3 is CASSSPGVPNIQYF. The CDR3 bases are TGTGCCAGCAGCTCCCCGGGGGTTCCAAACATTCAGTACTTC.

Here the CDR3 DNA reads TGTGCCAGCACGGAATTACAGGGAGTTGACTCACCCCTCCACTTT. Translating it yields CASTELQGVDSPLHF. This chain joins TRBV4-2 and TRBJ1-6; weak D call: TRBD1 (6 bases). Germline values: CDR1 LGHNA, CDR2 YNFKEQ. The CDR3 is 15 amino acids. Trimming pared 7 bases from V and 10 bases from J, leaving 20 bases between.

The chain links TRBV19 to TRBJ1-1, with TRBD1 matching 7 bases. The CDR3 sequence is 14 residues long. From germline, CDR1 is LNHDA and CDR2 SQIVND (reference sequence). The V segment lost 6 bases and the J segment 6 bases; nucleotides outside the gene matches: 10. DNA of the CDR3: TGTGCCAGTAGAACCGCAGGGGGTATCGCTGAAGCTTTCTTT. As protein: CASRTAGGIAEAFF.

This chain uses TRBV7-9 with TRBJ1-3; D is ambiguous. V lost 3 bases, J lost 3 bases, and 9 bases lay in between. The germline CDR1 and CDR2 sequences are SEHNR and FQNEAQ (reference sequence). The CDR3 runs 14 residues. The CDR3 loop is CASSFMEGGNTIYF. CDR3 nucleotide sequence: TGTGCCAGCAGCTTTATGGAGGGTGGAAACACCATATATTTT.

The chain couples TRBV28 to TRBJ1-2, with 11 bases matching TRBD1. Per germline, CDR1 MDHEN and CDR2 SYDVKM. This CDR3 has 14 amino acids. J was trimmed by 9 bases and V by 5 bases; bases with no gene match: 8. The DNA of the CDR3 is TGTGCCAGCAGTCCATGGACAGGGGGCGTCAGCTACACCTTC. This encodes CASSPWTGGVSYTF.

The V gene is TRBV28, the J gene TRBJ2-5; 9 bases align to TRBD2. Germline loops: CDR1 MDHEN, CDR2 SYDVKM. J was trimmed by 5 bases and V by 3 bases; bases with no gene match: 4. The CDR3 contains 14 residues. This CDR3 reads CASSFGLALETQYF. DNA of the CDR3: TGTGCCAGCAGTTTTGGACTAGCGTTGGAGACCCAGTACTTC.

The chain couples TRBV9 to TRBJ2-7; D gene uncertain. The CDR3 extends over 14 amino acids. Per germline, CDR1 SGDLS and CDR2 YYNGEE. The ends were cut back, 0 bases at V and 3 bases at J, with 10 bases in the middle. This chain's CDR3 is CASSVAPVGYEQYF. The DNA for the CDR3 is TGTGCCAGCAGCGTAGCTCCCGTCGGCTACGAGCAGTACTTC.

This clone has a single count. The chain recombines TRBV30 with TRBJ1-1; TRBD1 matches at 9 bases. The CDR3 contains 14 residues. Germline V gives CDR1 GTSNPN, CDR2 SVGIG (reference sequence). Germline trimming cut 8 bases from V and 0 bases from J; bases unmatched to any gene: 7. DNA of the CDR3: TGTGCCATCGGACAGGGGACCTTGAACACTGAAGCTTTCTTT. It translates to CAIGQGTLNTEAFF.

The chain recombines TRBV29-1 with TRBJ1-1, with D hard to call. This CDR3 has 11 amino acids. V was shortened by 1 base and J by 7 bases, with 7 bases between the two germline ends. Per the germline V gene, CDR1 is SQVTM and CDR2 is ANQGSEA. The CDR3 is CSVEAPGEAFF. CDR3 DNA sequence: TGCAGCGTTGAAGCCCCAGGTGAAGCTTTCTTT.

This rearrangement joins TRBV18 to TRBJ1-3, with D possibly matching TRBD1 (5 bases). Germline V gene sequence: CDR1 KGHSH, CDR2 LQKENI. The V end was cut by 0 bases, the J end by 3 bases, with 12 bases between. The CDR3 covers 16 residues. This chain's CDR3 is CASSPPRGFHGNTIYF. CDR3 sequence (DNA): TGTGCCAGCTCACCACCGCGGGGGTTCCATGGAAACACCATATATTTT. The whole variable domain, remainder taken from reference TRBV18 and TRBJ1-3, is NAGVMQNPRHLVRRRGQEARLRCSPMKGHSHVYWYRQLPEEGLKFMVYLQKENIIDESGMPKERFSAEFPKEGPSILRIQQVVRGDSAAYFCASSPPRGFHGNTIYFGEGSWLTVV.

This chain uses TRBV6-2 or TRBV6-3 with TRBJ1-1; 9 bases fit TRBD1. From germline, CDR1 is MNHEY and CDR2 SVGEGT. The ends lost 8 bases at V and 2 bases at J; junction bases unmatched: 6. The length of the CDR3 is 14 residues. The chain's CDR3 is CASGRGQGNTEAFF. Written as DNA, the CDR3 is TGTGCCAGCGGCCGGGGACAGGGCAACACTGAAGCTTTCTTT.

Here the CDR3 reads CASSFESGNANTGELFF. The CDR3 DNA reads as TGTGCCAGCAGCTTCGAGAGCGGGAACGCGAACACCGGGGAGCTGTTTTTT. The rearrangement joins TRBV7-3 to TRBJ2-2; 7 bases line up with TRBD2. CDR3 size: 17 residues. The V and J ends lost 3 bases and 0 bases, in that order; junction bases with no gene match: 7. Germline CDR1 SGHTA, CDR2 FQGTGA.

The chain uses TRBV5-4 and TRBJ2-1, with a possible D match to TRBD2 (5 bases). The CDR3 sequence is 15 residues long. Germline values: CDR1 SGHNT, CDR2 YYREEE (reference sequence). The V end was cut by 4 bases, the J end by 2 bases, with 13 bases between. CDR3 protein: CASSTTLATYNEQFF. CDR3 in DNA: TGTGCCAGCAGCACAACCCTAGCCACCTACAATGAGCAGTTCTTC.

This clone was observed once. The chain carries TRBV28 and TRBJ1-3, with 9 bases fitting TRBD1. V lost 4 bases to trimming and J lost 3 bases; unmatched junction nucleotides: 7. Germline CDR1 reads MDHEN; CDR2 reads SYDVKM. The CDR3 is 16 amino acids. Here the CDR3 DNA reads TGTGCCAGCAGTTCCCCGGGACAGGGAGGTGGAAACACCATATATTTT. Amino acid sequence: CASSSPGQGGGNTIYF.